This T cell receptor beta chain originates from a study of shared clonotypes between healthy human individuals. On the study more broadly: Three plates were used per donor for CD4 naive, three for CD4 memory, two for CD8 naive and one for CD8 memory.

The CDR3 totals 15 residues. The germline V and J ends were trimmed by 0 bases and 3 bases, with 13 bases remaining between them. Looked up from germline, CDR1 is SGHRS and CDR2 is YFSETQ. It was into CD45RA+ naive and CD45RA-negative memory subsets that the CD4+ cells were split. Sequencing used immunoSEQ multiplex PCR; TCRdb keeps in-frame clones, though not all of them. Of 2 million to 2.5 million clones listed, 93% are singletons. In the case of this clone: Antigen unknown.

Study-wide points: About 5.2% was the fraction of naive CD4 clonotypes found shared across a few donors.

Sequenced material: naive CD4+ T cells from PBMCs. The subset is: CD45RA+ positively selected. The TCR comes from a man aged 18 to 30 in good health. Some clones in this sample may be carry-over from other donors' samples. The V gene is TRBV5-1, the J gene TRBJ2-7; either TRBD1 or TRBD2 may supply D (5 bases each). The CDR3 spells CASSLGGTSNYEQYF. The CDR3 DNA reads TGCGCCAGCAGCTTGGGGGGGACGAGCAACTACGAGCAGTACTTC.